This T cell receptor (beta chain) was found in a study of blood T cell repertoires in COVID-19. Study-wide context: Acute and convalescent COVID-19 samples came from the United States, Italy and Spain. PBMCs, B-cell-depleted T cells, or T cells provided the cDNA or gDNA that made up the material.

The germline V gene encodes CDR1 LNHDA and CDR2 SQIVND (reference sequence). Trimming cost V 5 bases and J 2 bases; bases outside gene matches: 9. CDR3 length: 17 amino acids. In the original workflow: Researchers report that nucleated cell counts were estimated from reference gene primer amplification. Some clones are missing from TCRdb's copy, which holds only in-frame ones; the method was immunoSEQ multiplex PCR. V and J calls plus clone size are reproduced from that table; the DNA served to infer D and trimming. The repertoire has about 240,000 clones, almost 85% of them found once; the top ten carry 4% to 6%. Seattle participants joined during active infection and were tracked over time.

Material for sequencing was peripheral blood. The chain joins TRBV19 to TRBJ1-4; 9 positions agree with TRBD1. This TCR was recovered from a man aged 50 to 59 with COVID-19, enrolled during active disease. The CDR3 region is CASSHGQGRGTNEKLFF. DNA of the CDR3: TGTGCCAGTAGTCACGGACAGGGGAGAGGCACTAATGAAAAACTGTTTTTT. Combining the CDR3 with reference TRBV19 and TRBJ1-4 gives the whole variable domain DGGITQSPKYLFRKEGQNVTLSCEQNLNHDAMYWYRQDPGQGLRLIYYSQIVNDFQKGDIAEGYSVSREKKESFPLTVTSAQKNPTAFYLCASSHGQGRGTNEKLFFGSGTQLSVL.